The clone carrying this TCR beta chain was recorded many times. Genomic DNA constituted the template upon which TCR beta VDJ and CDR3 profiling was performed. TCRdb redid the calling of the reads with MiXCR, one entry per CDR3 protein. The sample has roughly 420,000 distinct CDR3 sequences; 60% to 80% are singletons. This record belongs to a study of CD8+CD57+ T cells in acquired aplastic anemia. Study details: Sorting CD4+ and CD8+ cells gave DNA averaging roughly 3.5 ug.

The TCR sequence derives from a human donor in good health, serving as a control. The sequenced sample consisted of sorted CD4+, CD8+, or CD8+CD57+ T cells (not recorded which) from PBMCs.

CDR3 nucleotides: TGCGCCAGCAGCCATGCCATTGGAGGCTACGAGCAGTACTTC. This sequence encodes CASSHAIGGYEQYF. The chain is built from TRBV4-1 and TRBJ2-7; D may be TRBD2 (5 bases). CDR1 is MGHRA, CDR2 YSYEKL, per germline. The CDR3 sequence is 14 residues long. The V end was cut by 3 bases, the J end by 3 bases, with 12 bases between.